Listed below are T cell receptor beta chains from one sample, sequenced in a study of cytomegalovirus exposure and HLA in healthy donors. Assay: immunoSEQ multiplex PCR; the TCRdb copy retains only in-frame clones and omits some. The sample records approximately 220,000 clones, nearly 80% being singletons. Material for sequencing was PBMCs. These receptors all come from a young man in good health and CMV-seronegative. The CDR3 runs from the conserved cysteine through the conserved F or W. The D gene is left open where the match is weak. Clone size appears in some rows only: once, few, many, or a class for an expanded clone.

D gene: NA
J gene: TRBJ1-2
V gene: TRBV7-2
clone size: NA
CDR3 DNA: TGTGCCAGCAGCTTAGGGGGGGATAACTATGGCTACACCTTC
CDR3 protein: CASSLGGDNYGYTF

D gene: TRBD1
J gene: TRBJ1-6
V gene: TRBV5-6
clone size: NA
CDR3 DNA: TGTGCCAGCAGCCAGGACAGGGAGGATTCACCCCTCCACTTT
CDR3 protein: CASSQDREDSPLHF

D gene: TRBD1
J gene: TRBJ1-1
V gene: TRBV28
clone size: once
CDR3 DNA: TGTGCCAGCAGTTCCCCGGGGACAGGGGGAATGAACACTGAAGCTTTCTTT
CDR3 protein: CASSSPGTGGMNTEAFF

D gene: NA
J gene: TRBJ2-7
V gene: TRBV27
clone size: NA
CDR3 DNA: TGTGCCAGCAGTTTATCCAGGGACTCCTACGAGCAGTACTTC
CDR3 protein: CASSLSRDSYEQYF

D gene: TRBD1
J gene: TRBJ1-6
V gene: TRBV9
clone size: NA
CDR3 DNA: TGTGCCAGCAGCGCCTCGACAGGGTATAATTCACCCCTCCACTTT
CDR3 protein: CASSASTGYNSPLHF

D gene: TRBD1
J gene: TRBJ2-1
V gene: TRBV4-3
clone size: NA
CDR3 DNA: TGCGCCAGCAGCCTCGACAGGGGTTTAGGAAATGAGCAGTTCTTC
CDR3 protein: CASSLDRGLGNEQFF

D gene: NA
J gene: TRBJ1-4
V gene: TRBV4-1
clone size: NA
CDR3 DNA: TGCGCCAGCAGCCAATTGGGGGCCCCAACTAATGAAAAACTGTTTTTT
CDR3 protein: CASSQLGAPTNEKLFF

D gene: NA
J gene: TRBJ1-1
V gene: TRBV19
clone size: NA
CDR3 DNA: TGTGCCAGTAGTACGACAGGACCGCTGAACACTGAAGCTTTCTTT
CDR3 protein: CASSTTGPLNTEAFF

D gene: TRBD1
J gene: TRBJ1-5
V gene: TRBV9
clone size: NA
CDR3 DNA: TGTGCCAGCAGCGAGGGGACAGGGGGCCTCAATCAGCCCCAGCATTTT
CDR3 protein: CASSEGTGGLNQPQHF

D gene: NA
J gene: TRBJ2-1
V gene: TRBV19
clone size: NA
CDR3 DNA: TGTGCCAGTAGTATAGACTTCGACTTCGGAGAGCAGTTCTTC
CDR3 protein: CASSIDFDFGEQFF

D gene: TRBD2
J gene: TRBJ2-1
V gene: TRBV10-3
clone size: NA
CDR3 DNA: TGTGCCATCAGCCCCTCCACTAGCGGGTCCTACAATGAGCAGTTCTTC
CDR3 protein: CAISPSTSGSYNEQFF

D gene: NA
J gene: TRBJ2-7
V gene: TRBV7-9
clone size: few
CDR3 DNA: TGTGCCAGCAGCTTTCTCGGGGACACCGACTACGAGCAGTACTTC
CDR3 protein: CASSFLGDTDYEQYF

D gene: NA
J gene: TRBJ2-7
V gene: TRBV14
clone size: NA
CDR3 DNA: TGTGCCAGCAGCCAAGAGTGGATGGCAGGGCGTCACGAGCAGTACTTC
CDR3 protein: CASSQEWMAGRHEQYF

D gene: NA
J gene: TRBJ2-1
V gene: TRBV18
clone size: NA
CDR3 DNA: TGTGCCAGCTCACCAGGGGATAGCGCCGCCGTCTACAATGAGCAGTTCTTC
CDR3 protein: CASSPGDSAAVYNEQFF

D gene: NA
J gene: TRBJ1-3
V gene: TRBV27
clone size: few
CDR3 DNA: TGTGCCAGCGTCCCTTCCCCGACAGGAGTCAGAAACACCATATATTTT
CDR3 protein: CASVPSPTGVRNTIYF

D gene: NA
J gene: TRBJ2-7
V gene: TRBV19
clone size: few
CDR3 DNA: TGTGCCAGTAGTATGGTACCCGGCTACGAGCAGTACTTC
CDR3 protein: CASSMVPGYEQYF

D gene: TRBD2
J gene: TRBJ2-3
V gene: TRBV28
clone size: NA
CDR3 DNA: TGTGCCAGCTTAAGACTTTATGACGTTCGGACTAGCGGAGAGGGGGGTACAGATACGCAGTATTTT
CDR3 protein: CASLRLYDVRTSGEGGTDTQYF

D gene: NA
J gene: TRBJ2-6
V gene: TRBV29-1
clone size: NA
CDR3 DNA: TGCAGCGTTCCGAGCTCTGGGGCCAACGTCCTGACTTTC
CDR3 protein: CSVPSSGANVLTF

D gene: TRBD1
J gene: TRBJ2-1
V gene: TRBV9
clone size: NA
CDR3 DNA: TGTGCCAGCAGCGTCTTGGACAGGGGGCCCTACAATGAGCAGTTCTTC
CDR3 protein: CASSVLDRGPYNEQFF

D gene: TRBD1
J gene: TRBJ1-5
V gene: TRBV7-2
clone size: NA
CDR3 DNA: TGTGCCAGCAGCTTACCAGGGGGCGTTCAGCCCCAGCATTTT
CDR3 protein: CASSLPGGVQPQHF

D gene: NA
J gene: TRBJ2-7
V gene: TRBV6-1
clone size: NA
CDR3 DNA: TGTGCCAGCAGTGGCCTGACAGGTCTAAACGAGCAGTACTTC
CDR3 protein: CASSGLTGLNEQYF

D gene: TRBD1
J gene: TRBJ2-1
V gene: TRBV27
clone size: few
CDR3 DNA: TGTGCCAGCAGTGCGGGACAGGGTAGGTTCTACAATGAGCAGTTCTTC
CDR3 protein: CASSAGQGRFYNEQFF

D gene: NA
J gene: TRBJ2-3
V gene: TRBV29-1
clone size: NA
CDR3 DNA: TGCAGCGTTGCCAGCGGAATGAGCACAGATACGCAGTATTTT
CDR3 protein: CSVASGMSTDTQYF

D gene: TRBD1
J gene: TRBJ2-7
V gene: TRBV28
clone size: few
CDR3 DNA: TGTGCCAGCAGTTTTGTGGGACAGGGCGGCGAGCAGTACTTC
CDR3 protein: CASSFVGQGGEQYF

D gene: TRBD1
J gene: TRBJ2-5
V gene: TRBV11-2
clone size: few
CDR3 DNA: TGTGCCAGCAGCGCCGTTCCGACAGGGAGAGAGACCCAGTACTTC
CDR3 protein: CASSAVPTGRETQYF

D gene: TRBD2
J gene: TRBJ2-5
V gene: TRBV5-1
clone size: NA
CDR3 DNA: TGCGCCAGCAGCGGAATTTCTAGCGGGAGGGAACAAGAGGCCCAGTACTTC
CDR3 protein: CASSGISSGREQEAQYF

D gene: NA
J gene: TRBJ1-4
V gene: TRBV9
clone size: NA
CDR3 DNA: TGTGCCAGCAGCGTATCGTCAACTAATGAAAAACTGTTTTTT
CDR3 protein: CASSVSSTNEKLFF

D gene: NA
J gene: TRBJ1-3
V gene: TRBV19
clone size: few
CDR3 DNA: TGTGCCAGTAGTTTCGGGTTATACTCTGGAAACACCATATATTTT
CDR3 protein: CASSFGLYSGNTIYF

D gene: TRBD1
J gene: TRBJ2-3
V gene: TRBV4-3
clone size: NA
CDR3 DNA: TGCGCCAGCAGCCCGGGGACAGGAAGATCAGATACGCAGTATTTT
CDR3 protein: CASSPGTGRSDTQYF

D gene: TRBD2
J gene: TRBJ2-1
V gene: TRBV27
clone size: once
CDR3 DNA: TGTGCCAGCACCGGACTAGCGGGACGGTACAATGAGCAGTTCTTC
CDR3 protein: CASTGLAGRYNEQFF

D gene: TRBD2
J gene: TRBJ2-5
V gene: TRBV10-2
clone size: NA
CDR3 DNA: TGCGCCAGCAGTGGGACTAGCGGTTTACAAGAGACCCAGTACTTC
CDR3 protein: CASSGTSGLQETQYF

D gene: NA
J gene: TRBJ2-7
V gene: TRBV27
clone size: NA
CDR3 DNA: TGTGCCAGCAATTTCCCCCAGGACGAGCAGTACTTC
CDR3 protein: CASNFPQDEQYF

D gene: TRBD1
J gene: TRBJ2-2
V gene: TRBV7-6
clone size: NA
CDR3 DNA: TGTGCCAGCAGCACGGGACAGGGGAACACCGGGGAGCTGTTTTTT
CDR3 protein: CASSTGQGNTGELFF

D gene: NA
J gene: TRBJ2-7
V gene: TRBV11-2
clone size: NA
CDR3 DNA: TGTGCCAGCAGCTCGCCAGGGTCCTACGAGCAGTACTTC
CDR3 protein: CASSSPGSYEQYF

D gene: NA
J gene: TRBJ2-7
V gene: TRBV9
clone size: few
CDR3 DNA: TGTGCCAGCAGCGTAGTTGCGGGGAGCTACGAGCAGTACTTC
CDR3 protein: CASSVVAGSYEQYF

D gene: NA
J gene: TRBJ2-2
V gene: TRBV14
clone size: NA
CDR3 DNA: TGTGCCAGCAGCCAAGGGAGCACCGGGGAGCTGTTTTTT
CDR3 protein: CASSQGSTGELFF

D gene: NA
J gene: TRBJ1-2
V gene: TRBV29-1
clone size: NA
CDR3 DNA: TGCAGCGTTGAAAAACCCGGGGACTATGGCTACACCTTC
CDR3 protein: CSVEKPGDYGYTF

D gene: NA
J gene: TRBJ2-1
V gene: TRBV7-8
clone size: NA
CDR3 DNA: TGTGCCAGCAGCTTCGGGAGCCCACAATTCCTTGAGCAGTTCTTC
CDR3 protein: CASSFGSPQFLEQFF

D gene: NA
J gene: TRBJ1-3
V gene: TRBV30
clone size: few
CDR3 DNA: TGTGCCTGGGGACAATCTGGAAACACCATATATTTT
CDR3 protein: CAWGQSGNTIYF

D gene: TRBD1
J gene: TRBJ1-1
V gene: TRBV5-6
clone size: NA
CDR3 DNA: TGTGCCAGCAGCCCCACAGGGGGCGGCTCCACTGAAGCTTTCTTT
CDR3 protein: CASSPTGGGSTEAFF

D gene: NA
J gene: TRBJ1-1
V gene: TRBV19
clone size: once
CDR3 DNA: TGTGCCAGTAGTATACCCATGCATGGAGGAAACACTGAAGCTTTCTTT
CDR3 protein: CASSIPMHGGNTEAFF

D gene: NA
J gene: TRBJ1-3
V gene: TRBV28
clone size: few
CDR3 DNA: TGTGCCAGCAGTTCCCAGGGGTGGGCTGGAAACACCATATATTTT
CDR3 protein: CASSSQGWAGNTIYF